This T cell receptor beta chain was documented in a study of cytomegalovirus exposure and HLA in healthy donors (dated by TCRdb to about 2017). Regarding the research as a whole: An earlier analysis of approximately 640 of the donors reported roughly 300 Gb of sequence data and about 100 million unique TCR beta sequences from roughly 180 million T cells. Around 300 gigabases of sequencing data and 80 million or so unique TCR sequences were included in an early release covering 500 to 750 HLA-typed donors. Of the roughly 430 genotyped donors, 65% to 90% fell in the genetic ancestry cluster associated with self-reported Caucasian donors. The study aimed to test whether signatures of past pathogen exposure could be identified by cataloging public T cell receptors. The T cell repertoires of some 670 subjects were profiled by immunosequencing and related to cytomegalovirus serostatus. A separate validation cohort of 90 to 150 different subjects was used in addition to the approximately 700-subject first cohort. The study combined high-throughput TCR immunosequencing, statistical association of individual TCRs with disease status, and machine learning to predict cytomegalovirus infection status. A later analysis re-analyzed previously published TCR beta repertoires from roughly 690 donors and added high-resolution HLA genotyping to study TCR occurrence patterns. The later analysis used no new phenotypic data to find candidate immune exposures, relying instead on TCR beta sequences and their occurrence across donors. An earlier analysis of several hundred of the donors applied high-throughput TCR beta sequencing to assess whether each TCR beta V gene segment acted as functional or pseudogenic. Donor age, sex, ethnicity and CMV serostatus were compiled together with the repertoire data. A later genetic analysis used genome-wide SNP genotypes for about 60% of the roughly 700 donors, treating that subset as a discovery cohort. All discovery cohort repertoires had been generated on a single sequencing platform. Both class I and class II loci were covered by HLA typing, at four-digit resolution. Typing coverage differed by locus: A, B, C, DRB1 and DQB1 were typed in roughly 620-640 donors, DQA1 in around 500, DPA1 in around 610, and DPB1 in 400 to 490. Roughly five DR-DQ haplotypes were treated as single units for association and clustering because of strong linkage in the cohort. Across 300 to 500 genotyped donors of the cohort, an average of about 240,000 unique TCR beta nucleotide sequences per donor were sequenced, and 15% to 20% of those sequences were non-productive. Paper-wide results and their limitations: According to a later analysis, parvovirus B19, influenza, CMV and Epstein-Barr virus appeared linked to several top co-occurrence clusters. The 87-base-pair reads could not distinguish some IMGT-functional V segments, including TRBV6-2 and TRBV6-3, so those segments were excluded. Cytomegalovirus status was reported to be diagnosed by the classifier with high specificity and sensitivity in both the original and validation cohorts. Compared with equally common non-associated chains, HLA-associated TCR beta chains in a later analysis were more clonally expanded and had lower generation probabilities. Roughly uniform sequencing depth across donors was assumed in presence/absence analyses, although this assumption may not hold. According to a later analysis, most CMV-associated TCR beta chains appeared to be HLA-restricted, and the HLA associations seemed to be driven largely by CMV exposure. The authors suggested that the approach could potentially be extended to other disease states and immunological phenotypes. A further reported finding was that TCR beta sequences accurately predicted the HLA-A and HLA-B alleles for most subjects in the first cohort. In vitro tests confirmed that a few of the cytomegalovirus-associated TCR beta chains recognize cytomegalovirus antigens. The cohort was sequenced for TCR beta chains only, and without alpha or paired-chain data the features that could be detected were limited. Because counts were too low, about 15 rarely observed V segments, including chromosome 9 orphons, were left out of the earlier analysis of some 600 of the donors. Correlated functional status among segregating V segments might reflect linkage disequilibrium, but an unknown experimental factor could not be ruled out. In the study, roughly 160 TCR beta chains were listed as associated with cytomegalovirus. A group of highly shared sequence variants was considered likely to be a technical artifact of the sequencing pipeline. In a later analysis, TCR association rates were found to vary across HLA loci, with the most associated TCRs seen for DRB1 alleles and the fewest for HLA-C alleles. In an earlier analysis of about 550 of the donors, most TCR beta V segments were observed in productive rearrangements about 90% or about 30% of the time, broadly matching IMGT annotations. Compared with the 666-donor mean, donors in an Asian-associated ancestry cluster had fewer N-insertions in productive TCRs, according to a later genetic analysis. Most TCR sequences were observed very rarely across donors, whereas some public TCRs were present in many individuals. Immune exposure information for the cohort was limited to CMV serostatus. When HLA alleles, especially DR and DQ, strongly co-occurred, TCR associations were difficult to assign to individual alleles. Specific HLA alleles were associated with 18,000 or so TCR beta sequences at a false discovery rate of 0.05 in a later analysis. In a later genetic analysis, a missense DCLRE1C variant was associated with V-gene and J-gene trimming of TCR beta chains, and the association was replicated in an independent cohort. HLA typing was unavailable for some donors at each locus, so association tests used only the typed subset.

The cohort was made up of about 610 healthy bone marrow donors. Cohort members were all nominally healthy when sampled, although unrecorded immune exposures were likely present. The donor was CMV seropositive and was included in the group of 270 or so seropositive cohort members. Each donor provided a peripheral blood sample, and peripheral blood mononuclear cells were used for TCR beta sequencing. Genomic DNA was extracted from the blood cell samples with the Qiagen DNeasy Blood Extraction Kit. From its cysteine to its phenylalanine, the CDR3 spans 16 amino acids. The only DNA kept is the CDR3, 48 bases in frame from the first base. The germline V gene encodes CDR1 SGDLS and CDR2 YYNGEE. Compared with germline, V lacks 0 bases and J lacks 6 bases; bases without a gene match: 2. The library was obtained by the immunoSEQ multiplex PCR assay. A mixture of 60 forward primers for TCR Vbeta segments and 13 reverse primers for TCR Jbeta segments was used in the multiplex PCR. The CDR3 region of rearranged TCR beta genes was amplified from genomic DNA with a multiplex PCR assay. On the Illumina HiSeq System, the amplified TCR beta libraries were sequenced as 87-base-pair reads. The paper's data handling went like this. In a later analysis, tens of millions of unique TCR beta chains were counted across the approximately 640 repertoires, and roughly 9.9 million of these chains were shared by at least two donors. A nearest-neighbor algorithm error-corrected the raw reads and collapsed the reads into unique sequences, merging closely related sequences to remove PCR and sequencing errors. To assign V, D and J gene segments, CDR3 sequences were aligned to IMGT reference sequences. For a sequence to be retained, at least a six-nucleotide match to both a V gene segment and a J gene segment was required. Rearrangements were called productive when the CDR3 lacked stop codons and stayed in frame with V and J; all others were non-productive. Following IMGT convention, CDR3 was defined as the stretch from the second conserved V-encoded cysteine to the conserved J-encoded phenylalanine. The earlier analysis of approximately 500 of the donors excluded sequences that lacked an unambiguous match to a single V gene segment. In an earlier analysis of approximately 610 of the donors, V segments were called functional above 56.7% productive rearrangements and were called segregating when the between-donor standard deviation exceeded 5%. A statistical classification framework was built for diagnosing cytomegalovirus status from the catalog of TCR beta chain sequences. In a later analysis, TCR nucleotide sequences were compared against IMGT/GENE-DB human TR gene sequences so that V and J genes could be assigned. The TCRdist pipeline was used in a later analysis to assign CDR3 sequences and most-parsimonious VDJ recombination scenarios. In a later analysis, each TCR beta chain was defined by its CDR3 amino acid sequence together with its V-gene family, and reads lacking a unique V-gene family were excluded. In a later analysis, 550 to 650 highly shared, low-generation-probability nucleotide sequences were removed to address suspected cross-contamination and a sequencing artifact. For each public chain, a later analysis derived a clonal expansion index from normalized ranks of inferred template counts within each repertoire. A later analysis computed generation probabilities with a VDJ recombination model fitted to out-of-frame rearrangements, and checked the results against IGoR. In a later analysis, TCR-TCR, TCR-HLA and TCR-CMV co-occurrence was scored with hypergeometric tests, and a repertoire-size bias correction was applied to TCR pairs. In a later analysis, false discovery rates were estimated by permuting HLA or CMV assignments 20 times. In a later analysis, co-occurring TCRs were grouped using DBSCAN, with TCRdist sequence similarity added in when clustering inside HLA-allele-positive subsets. Repertoires with fewer than 30,000 or more than 120,000 public chains, plus five repertoires with anomalous nucleotide sharing, were excluded from co-occurrence clustering. Sourced from immuneACCESS, this table was stored by TCRdb with only in-frame sequences that have V and J called. A share of the clones is absent; for the studies checked, an unresolved V gene accounts for under half, and the remainder has no known explanation. The V and J calls and clone size were taken over from that table, and D and trimming were inferred from the DNA. This sample gives about 150,000 clones in total; around 84% of them show up just once. Approximately 2.5% of the sample comes from the top ten.

In regard to this clone: The antigen it binds to is not known. Base qualities are missing; no much larger clone stands one base away.

The chain couples TRBV9 to TRBJ2-1; the junction holds 14 bases that match TRBD2. Sample: PBMCs. The clonotype originates from a man aged 25 to 40 in good health and CMV-seropositive. The bases are TGTGCCAGCAGCGTAGACGGGACTAGCGGGAGCAATGAGCAGTTCTTC. Its coded protein is CASSVDGTSGSNEQFF.